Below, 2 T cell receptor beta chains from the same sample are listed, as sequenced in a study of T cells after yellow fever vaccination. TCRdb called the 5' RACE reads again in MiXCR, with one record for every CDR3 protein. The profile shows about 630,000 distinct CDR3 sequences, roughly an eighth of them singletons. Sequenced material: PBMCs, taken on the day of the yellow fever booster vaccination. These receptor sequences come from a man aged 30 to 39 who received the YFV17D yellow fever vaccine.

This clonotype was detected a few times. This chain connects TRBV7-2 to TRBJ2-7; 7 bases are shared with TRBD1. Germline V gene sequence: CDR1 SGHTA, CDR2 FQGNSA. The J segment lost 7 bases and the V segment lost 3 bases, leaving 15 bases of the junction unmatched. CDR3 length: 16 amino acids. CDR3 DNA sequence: TGTGCCAGCAGCTTGGACTTTAGGACAGGTCCGGGGGAGCAGTACTTC. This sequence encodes CASSLDFRTGPGEQYF.

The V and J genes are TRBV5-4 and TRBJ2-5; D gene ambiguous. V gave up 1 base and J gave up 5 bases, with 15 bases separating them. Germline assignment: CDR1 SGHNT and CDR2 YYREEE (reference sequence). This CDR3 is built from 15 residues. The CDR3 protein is CASSLRNYPSETQYF. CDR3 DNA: TGTGCCAGCAGCTTGAGGAACTATCCTTCCGAGACCCAGTACTTC. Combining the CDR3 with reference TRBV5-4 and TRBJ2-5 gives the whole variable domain ETGVTQSPTHLIKTRGQQVTLRCSSQSGHNTVSWYQQALGQGPQFIFQYYREEENGRGNFPPRFSGLQFPNYSSELNVNALELDDSALYLCASSLRNYPSETQYFGPGTRLLVL.